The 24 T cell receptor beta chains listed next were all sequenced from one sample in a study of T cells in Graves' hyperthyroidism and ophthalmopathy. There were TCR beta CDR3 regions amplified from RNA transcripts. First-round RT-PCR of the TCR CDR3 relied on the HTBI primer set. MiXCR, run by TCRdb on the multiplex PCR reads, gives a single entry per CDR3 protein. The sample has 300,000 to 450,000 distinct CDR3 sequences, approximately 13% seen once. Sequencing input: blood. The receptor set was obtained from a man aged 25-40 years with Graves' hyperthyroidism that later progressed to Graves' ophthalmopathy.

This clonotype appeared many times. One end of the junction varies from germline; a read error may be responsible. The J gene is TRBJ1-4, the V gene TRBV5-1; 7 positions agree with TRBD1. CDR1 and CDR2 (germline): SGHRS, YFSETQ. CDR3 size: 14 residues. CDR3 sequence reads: CASSLGQLNEKLFF. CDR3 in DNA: TGTGCCAGCAGTTTGGGACAGCTCAATGAAAAACTGTTTTTT.

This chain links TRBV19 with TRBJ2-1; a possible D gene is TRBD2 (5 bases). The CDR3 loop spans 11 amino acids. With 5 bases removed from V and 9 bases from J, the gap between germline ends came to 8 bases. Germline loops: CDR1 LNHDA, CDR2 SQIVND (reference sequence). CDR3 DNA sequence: TGTGCCAGTAGTGTAGGACTTGAGCAGTTCTTC. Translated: CASSVGLEQFF.

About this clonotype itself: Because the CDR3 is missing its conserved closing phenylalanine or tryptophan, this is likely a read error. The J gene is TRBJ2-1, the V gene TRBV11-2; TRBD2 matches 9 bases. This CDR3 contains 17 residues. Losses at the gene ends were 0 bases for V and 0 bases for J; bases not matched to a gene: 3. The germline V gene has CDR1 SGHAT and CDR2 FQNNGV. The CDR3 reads CASSLDPRGGSYNEQFC. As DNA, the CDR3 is TGTGCCAGCAGCTTAGATCCGCGGGGGGGCTCCTACAATGAGCAGTTCTGC.

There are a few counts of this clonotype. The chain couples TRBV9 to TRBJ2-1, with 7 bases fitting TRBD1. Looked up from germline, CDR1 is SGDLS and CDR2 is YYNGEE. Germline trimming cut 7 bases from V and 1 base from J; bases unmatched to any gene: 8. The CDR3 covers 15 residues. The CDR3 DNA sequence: TGTGCCAGCGCGAGGGACAGCATGTCCTACAATGAGCAGTTCTTC. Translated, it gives CASARDSMSYNEQFF.

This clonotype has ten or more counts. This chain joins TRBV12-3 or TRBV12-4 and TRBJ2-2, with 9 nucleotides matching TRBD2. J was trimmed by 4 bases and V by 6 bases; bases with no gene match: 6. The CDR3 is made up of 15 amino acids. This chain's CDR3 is CASSPAGGATGELFF. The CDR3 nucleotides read TGTGCCAGCAGCCCAGCGGGGGGCGCCACCGGGGAGCTGTTTTTT.

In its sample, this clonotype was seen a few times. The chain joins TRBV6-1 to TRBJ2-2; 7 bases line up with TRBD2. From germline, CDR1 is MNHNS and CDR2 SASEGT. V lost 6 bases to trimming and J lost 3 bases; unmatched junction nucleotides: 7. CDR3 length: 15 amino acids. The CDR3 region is CASRRGGSDTGELFF. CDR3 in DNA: TGTGCCAGCAGACGCGGGGGATCAGACACCGGGGAGCTGTTTTTT.

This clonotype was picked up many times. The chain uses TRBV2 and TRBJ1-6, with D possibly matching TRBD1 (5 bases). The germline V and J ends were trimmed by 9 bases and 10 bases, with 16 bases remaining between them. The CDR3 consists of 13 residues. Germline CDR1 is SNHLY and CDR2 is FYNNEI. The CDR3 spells CASREDNESPLHF. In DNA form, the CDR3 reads TGTGCCAGTAGGGAGGACAATGAGTCACCCCTCCACTTT.

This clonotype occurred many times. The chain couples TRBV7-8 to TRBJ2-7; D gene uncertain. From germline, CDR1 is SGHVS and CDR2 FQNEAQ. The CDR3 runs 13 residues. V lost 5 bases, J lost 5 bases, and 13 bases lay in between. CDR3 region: CASSKGRFNEQYF. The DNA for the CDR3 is TGTGCCAGCAGCAAGGGCCGCTTCAACGAGCAGTACTTC. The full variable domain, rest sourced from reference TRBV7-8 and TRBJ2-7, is GAGVSQSPRYKVAKRGQDVALRCDPISGHVSLFWYQQALGQGPEFLTYFQNEAQLDKSGLPSDRFFAERPEGSVSTLKIQRTQQEDSAVYLCASSKGRFNEQYFGPGTRLTVT.

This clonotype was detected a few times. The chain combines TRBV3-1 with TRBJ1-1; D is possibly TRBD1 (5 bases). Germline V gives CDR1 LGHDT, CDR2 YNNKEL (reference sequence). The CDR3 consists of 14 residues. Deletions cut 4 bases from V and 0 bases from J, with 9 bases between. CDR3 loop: CASSRVGVNTEAFF. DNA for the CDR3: TGTGCCAGCAGCCGAGTAGGGGTGAACACTGAAGCTTTCTTT.

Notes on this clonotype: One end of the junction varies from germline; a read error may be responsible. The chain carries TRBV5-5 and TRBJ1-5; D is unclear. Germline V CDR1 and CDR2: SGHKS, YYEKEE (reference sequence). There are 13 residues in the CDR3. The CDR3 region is CASSFRANQPRHF. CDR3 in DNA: TGTGCCAGCAGCTTTAGGGCAAATCAGCCCCGGCATTTT.

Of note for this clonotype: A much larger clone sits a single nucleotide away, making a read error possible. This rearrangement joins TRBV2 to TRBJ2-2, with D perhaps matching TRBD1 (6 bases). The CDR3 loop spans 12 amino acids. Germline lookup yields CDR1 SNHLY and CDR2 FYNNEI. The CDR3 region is CLVGANAGELFF. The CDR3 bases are TGCCTCGTGGGGGCGAACGCCGGGGAGCTGTTTTTT.

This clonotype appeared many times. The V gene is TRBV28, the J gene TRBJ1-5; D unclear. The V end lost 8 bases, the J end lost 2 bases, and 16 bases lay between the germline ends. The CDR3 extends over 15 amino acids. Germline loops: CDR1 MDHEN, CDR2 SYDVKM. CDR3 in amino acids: CASAGSAGGNQPQHF. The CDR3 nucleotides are TGTGCCAGCGCAGGTTCTGCGGGTGGCAATCAGCCCCAGCATTTT.

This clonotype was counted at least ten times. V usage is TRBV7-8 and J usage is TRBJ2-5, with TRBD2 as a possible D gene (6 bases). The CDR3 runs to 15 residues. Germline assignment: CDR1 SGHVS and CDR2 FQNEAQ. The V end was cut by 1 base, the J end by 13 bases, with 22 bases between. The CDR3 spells CASSLVAMEGVFVYF. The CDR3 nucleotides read TGTGCCAGCAGCTTAGTGGCGATGGAGGGAGTCTTCGTGTACTTC.

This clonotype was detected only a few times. The CDR3 here is CASSDLPRDRAYEQYF. CDR3 DNA: TGTGCCAGCAGTGACCTCCCCCGGGACAGGGCCTACGAGCAGTACTTC. The chain employs TRBV6-1 and TRBJ2-7, with 9 nucleotides matching TRBD1. The CDR3 extends over 16 amino acids. CDR1 MNHNS and CDR2 SASEGT come from the germline V gene. The ends lost 3 bases at V and 2 bases at J; junction bases unmatched: 8.

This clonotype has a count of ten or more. The CDR3 DNA reads TGTGCCAGCACCATACGGACAGGGCCTCAAGAGACCCAGTACTTC. This codes for CASTIRTGPQETQYF. The chain couples TRBV11-3 to TRBJ2-5, with TRBD1 identical over 8 bases. With V trimmed by 7 bases and J by 2 bases, 9 bases remained unmatched. Germline assignment: CDR1 SGHNT and CDR2 YENEEA. This CDR3 has 15 amino acids.

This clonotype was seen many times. The CDR3 DNA reads TGTGCCAGCGCAACCGGGGGAAATTCACCCCTCCACTTT. It codes for CASATGGNSPLHF. This chain uses TRBV28 with TRBJ1-6; possibly TRBD1 for D (5 bases). From germline, CDR1 is MDHEN and CDR2 SYDVKM. Trimming took 8 bases from V and 7 from J, leaving 12 bases between them. CDR3 length: 13 amino acids. Full variable domain (missing parts from reference TRBV28 and TRBJ1-6): DVKVTQSSRYLVKRTGEKVFLECVQDMDHENMFWYRQDPGLGLRLIYFSYDVKMKEKGDIPEGYSVSREKKERFSLILESASTNQTSMYLCASATGGNSPLHFGNGTRLTVT.

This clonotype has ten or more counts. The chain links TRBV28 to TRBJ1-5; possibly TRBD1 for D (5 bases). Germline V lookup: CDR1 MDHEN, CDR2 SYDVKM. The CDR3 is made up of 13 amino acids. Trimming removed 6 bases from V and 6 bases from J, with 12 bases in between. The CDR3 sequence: CASSPPGGQPQHF. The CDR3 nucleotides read TGTGCCAGCAGCCCCCCGGGGGGTCAGCCCCAGCATTTT. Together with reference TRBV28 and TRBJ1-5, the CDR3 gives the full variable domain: DVKVTQSSRYLVKRTGEKVFLECVQDMDHENMFWYRQDPGLGLRLIYFSYDVKMKEKGDIPEGYSVSREKKERFSLILESASTNQTSMYLCASSPPGGQPQHFGDGTRLSIL.

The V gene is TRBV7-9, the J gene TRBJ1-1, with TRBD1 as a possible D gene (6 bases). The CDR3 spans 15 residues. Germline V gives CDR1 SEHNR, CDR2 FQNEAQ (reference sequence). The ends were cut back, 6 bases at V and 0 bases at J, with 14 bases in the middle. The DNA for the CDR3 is TGTGCCAGCAGTAGGGGGACAAGTGTGAACACTGAAGCTTTCTTT. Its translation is CASSRGTSVNTEAFF.

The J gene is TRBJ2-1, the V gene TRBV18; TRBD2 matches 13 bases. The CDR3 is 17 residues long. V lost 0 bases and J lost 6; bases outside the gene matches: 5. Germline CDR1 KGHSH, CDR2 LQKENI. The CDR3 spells CASSPPGLAGPPNEQFF. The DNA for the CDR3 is TGTGCCAGCTCACCACCGGGACTAGCGGGGCCCCCCAATGAGCAGTTCTTC.

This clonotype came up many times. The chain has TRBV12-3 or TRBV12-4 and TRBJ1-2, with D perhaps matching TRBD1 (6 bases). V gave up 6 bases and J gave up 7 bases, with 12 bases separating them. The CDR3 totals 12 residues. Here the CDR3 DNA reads TGTGCCAGCAGCCGGGACATAGGTGGCTACACCTTC. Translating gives CASSRDIGGYTF.

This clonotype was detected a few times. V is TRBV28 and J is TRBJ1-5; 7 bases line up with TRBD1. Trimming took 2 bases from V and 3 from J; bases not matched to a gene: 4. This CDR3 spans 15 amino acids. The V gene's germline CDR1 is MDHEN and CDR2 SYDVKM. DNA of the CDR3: TGTGCCAGCAGTTTACCGGGACAGCCCAATCAGCCCCAGCATTTT. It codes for CASSLPGQPNQPQHF.

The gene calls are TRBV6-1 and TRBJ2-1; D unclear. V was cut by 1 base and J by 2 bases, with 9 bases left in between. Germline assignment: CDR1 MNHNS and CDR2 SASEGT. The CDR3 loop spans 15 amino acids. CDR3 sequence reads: CASSEGPGPYNEQFF. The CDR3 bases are TGTGCCAGCAGTGAAGGGCCAGGCCCCTACAATGAGCAGTTCTTC.

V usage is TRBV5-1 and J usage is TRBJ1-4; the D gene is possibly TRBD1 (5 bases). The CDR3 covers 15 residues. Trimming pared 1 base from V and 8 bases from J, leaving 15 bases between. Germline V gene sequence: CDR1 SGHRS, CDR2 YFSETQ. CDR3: CASSLRKGAGEKLFF. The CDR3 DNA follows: TGCGCCAGCAGCTTGAGGAAAGGGGCTGGGGAAAAACTGTTTTTT.

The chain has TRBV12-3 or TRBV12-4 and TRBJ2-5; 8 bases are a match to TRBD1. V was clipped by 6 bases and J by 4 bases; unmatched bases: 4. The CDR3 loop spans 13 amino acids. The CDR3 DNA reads TGTGCCAGCAGCACCAGGGGGCCAGAGACCCAGTACTTC. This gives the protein CASSTRGPETQYF.